The clone carrying this T cell receptor (beta chain) was found once. The data originate from a study of blood T cell repertoires in COVID-19. The wider study: T cells, B-cell-depleted T cells, or PBMCs provided the cDNA or gDNA that served as material.

The authors' processing: Counts of nucleated cells, estimated from reference gene primer amplification, were obtained. Only in-frame clones appear in the TCRdb table, and some are missing; sequencing was by immunoSEQ multiplex PCR. Clonal size and the V and J genes are those of that table, whereas D and trimming came from the DNA. The profile covers around 55,000 clones, with roughly 90% appearing a single time and about 3.6% taken by the ten largest. The CDR3 runs 17 residues. The V segment lost 7 bases and the J segment 3 bases; nucleotides outside the gene matches: 14. Germline loops: CDR1 LNHDA, CDR2 SQIVND (reference sequence).

V and J are TRBV19 and TRBJ1-1; 10 bases line up with TRBD1. The sequence came from a man aged 35 to 55 with COVID-19, enrolled during active disease. The sample taken for sequencing was peripheral blood. The CDR3 protein is CASTKRAPGTGDTEAFF. CDR3 in DNA: TGTGCCAGTACCAAACGGGCCCCCGGGACAGGGGACACTGAAGCTTTCTTT.